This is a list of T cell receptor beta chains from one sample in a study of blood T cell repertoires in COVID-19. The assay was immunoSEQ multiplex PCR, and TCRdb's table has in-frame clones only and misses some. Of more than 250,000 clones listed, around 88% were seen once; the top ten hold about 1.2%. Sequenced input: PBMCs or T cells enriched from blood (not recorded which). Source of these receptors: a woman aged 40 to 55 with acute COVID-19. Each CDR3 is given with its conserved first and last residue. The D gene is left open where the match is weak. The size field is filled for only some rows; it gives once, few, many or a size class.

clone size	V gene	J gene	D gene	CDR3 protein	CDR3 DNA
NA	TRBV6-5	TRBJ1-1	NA	CASSSRGDLMNTEAFF	TGTGCCAGCAGTTCCCGGGGGGATCTCATGAACACTGAAGCTTTCTTT
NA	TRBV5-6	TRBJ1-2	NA	CASSLLRGGGYGYTF	TGTGCCAGCAGCTTGCTGCGGGGGGGAGGCTATGGCTACACCTTC
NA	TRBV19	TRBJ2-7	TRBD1	CASSGRTGGIHEQYF	TGTGCCAGTAGTGGACGGACAGGTGGGATCCACGAGCAGTACTTC
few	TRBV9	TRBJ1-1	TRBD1	CASSADRGGNTEAFF	TGTGCCAGCAGCGCCGACAGGGGGGGTAACACTGAAGCTTTCTTT
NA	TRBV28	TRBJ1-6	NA	CASNLERVGSPLHF	TGTGCCAGCAACTTAGAGAGGGTGGGTTCACCCCTCCACTTT
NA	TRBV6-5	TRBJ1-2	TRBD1	CASRTGVGYGYTF	TGTGCCAGCAGAACAGGGGTTGGCTATGGCTACACCTTC
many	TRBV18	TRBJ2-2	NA	CASSPLADGTGELFF	TGTGCCAGCTCACCCTTAGCAGACGGCACCGGGGAGCTGTTTTTT
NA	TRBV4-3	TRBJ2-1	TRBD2	CASSQSLAGAVNEQFF	TGCGCCAGCAGCCAGTCACTAGCGGGAGCTGTCAATGAGCAGTTCTTC
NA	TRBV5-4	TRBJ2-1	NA	CASSLAAGLIYNEQFF	TGTGCCAGCAGCTTGGCGGCAGGCCTGATTTACAATGAGCAGTTCTTC
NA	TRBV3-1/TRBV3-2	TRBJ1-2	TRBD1	CASSPGQGGYGYTF	TGTGCCAGCAGTCCGGGACAGGGGGGTTATGGCTACACCTTC
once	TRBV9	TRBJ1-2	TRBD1	CASSDRQGLDYGYTF	TGTGCCAGCAGCGATAGACAGGGTTTAGACTATGGCTACACCTTC
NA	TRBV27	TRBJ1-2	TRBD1	CASTPDRASSPSYTF	TGTGCCAGCACACCAGACAGGGCGTCATCGCCCAGCTACACCTTC
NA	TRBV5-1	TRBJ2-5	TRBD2	CASSLGGLAVWETQYF	TGCGCCAGCAGCTTGGGAGGACTAGCGGTTTGGGAGACCCAGTACTTC
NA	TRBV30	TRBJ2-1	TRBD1	CAWSAHRGGFSYNEQFF	TGTGCCTGGAGCGCCCACAGGGGCGGGTTCTCCTACAATGAGCAGTTCTTC
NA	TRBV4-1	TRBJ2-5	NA	CASSQDWRRRETQYF	TGCGCCAGCAGCCAAGATTGGAGGAGAAGGGAGACCCAGTACTTC
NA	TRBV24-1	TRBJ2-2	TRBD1	CATSDPDRGNTGELFF	TGTGCCACCAGTGACCCGGACAGGGGTAACACCGGGGAGCTGTTTTTT
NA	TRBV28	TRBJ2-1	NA	CASSNTLGVWEDNDSEQFF	TGTGCCAGCAGTAATACCCTCGGGGTTTGGGAGGATAACGACAGTGAGCAGTTCTTC
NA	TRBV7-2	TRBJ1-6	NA	CASSFHLLGGDSPLHF	TGTGCCAGCAGCTTCCATCTTCTCGGGGGAGATTCACCCCTCCACTTT
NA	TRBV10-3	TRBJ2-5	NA	CAITDRGGSQETQYF	TGTGCCATCACCGACCGTGGAGGCTCCCAAGAGACCCAGTACTTC
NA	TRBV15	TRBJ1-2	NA	CATSAPATHNYGYTF	TGTGCCACCAGCGCCCCTGCGACTCACAACTATGGCTACACCTTC
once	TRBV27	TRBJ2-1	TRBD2	CASSPREGHEQFF	TGTGCCAGCAGCCCTCGGGAGGGCCATGAGCAGTTCTTC
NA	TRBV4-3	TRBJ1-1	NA	CASSQVFPGLEAFF	TGCGCCAGCAGCCAAGTTTTCCCGGGTCTTGAAGCTTTCTTT
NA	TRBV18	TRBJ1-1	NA	CASSPTSGMTEAFF	TGTGCCAGCTCACCAACGTCCGGGATGACTGAAGCTTTCTTT
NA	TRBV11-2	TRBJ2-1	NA	CASSVQGGAYNEQFF	TGTGCCAGCAGCGTGCAAGGGGGGGCCTACAATGAGCAGTTCTTC
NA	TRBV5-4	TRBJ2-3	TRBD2	CASSPDGTSGFTDTQYF	TGTGCCAGCAGCCCGGACGGGACTAGCGGTTTCACAGATACGCAGTATTTT
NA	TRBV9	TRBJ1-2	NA	CASSAGSKQYGYTF	TGTGCCAGCAGCGCCGGGTCAAAGCAATATGGCTACACCTTC
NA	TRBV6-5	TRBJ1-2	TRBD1	CASRPTGGTYGYTF	TGTGCCAGCAGGCCAACAGGGGGAACCTATGGCTACACCTTC
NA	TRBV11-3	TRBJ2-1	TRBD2	CASSFSGGGRAEFF	TGTGCCAGCAGCTTCTCCGGGGGCGGGAGGGCCGAGTTCTTC
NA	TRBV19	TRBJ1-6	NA	CAAGRTVSPLHF	TGTGCGGCGGGTCGGACAGTCTCACCCCTCCACTTT